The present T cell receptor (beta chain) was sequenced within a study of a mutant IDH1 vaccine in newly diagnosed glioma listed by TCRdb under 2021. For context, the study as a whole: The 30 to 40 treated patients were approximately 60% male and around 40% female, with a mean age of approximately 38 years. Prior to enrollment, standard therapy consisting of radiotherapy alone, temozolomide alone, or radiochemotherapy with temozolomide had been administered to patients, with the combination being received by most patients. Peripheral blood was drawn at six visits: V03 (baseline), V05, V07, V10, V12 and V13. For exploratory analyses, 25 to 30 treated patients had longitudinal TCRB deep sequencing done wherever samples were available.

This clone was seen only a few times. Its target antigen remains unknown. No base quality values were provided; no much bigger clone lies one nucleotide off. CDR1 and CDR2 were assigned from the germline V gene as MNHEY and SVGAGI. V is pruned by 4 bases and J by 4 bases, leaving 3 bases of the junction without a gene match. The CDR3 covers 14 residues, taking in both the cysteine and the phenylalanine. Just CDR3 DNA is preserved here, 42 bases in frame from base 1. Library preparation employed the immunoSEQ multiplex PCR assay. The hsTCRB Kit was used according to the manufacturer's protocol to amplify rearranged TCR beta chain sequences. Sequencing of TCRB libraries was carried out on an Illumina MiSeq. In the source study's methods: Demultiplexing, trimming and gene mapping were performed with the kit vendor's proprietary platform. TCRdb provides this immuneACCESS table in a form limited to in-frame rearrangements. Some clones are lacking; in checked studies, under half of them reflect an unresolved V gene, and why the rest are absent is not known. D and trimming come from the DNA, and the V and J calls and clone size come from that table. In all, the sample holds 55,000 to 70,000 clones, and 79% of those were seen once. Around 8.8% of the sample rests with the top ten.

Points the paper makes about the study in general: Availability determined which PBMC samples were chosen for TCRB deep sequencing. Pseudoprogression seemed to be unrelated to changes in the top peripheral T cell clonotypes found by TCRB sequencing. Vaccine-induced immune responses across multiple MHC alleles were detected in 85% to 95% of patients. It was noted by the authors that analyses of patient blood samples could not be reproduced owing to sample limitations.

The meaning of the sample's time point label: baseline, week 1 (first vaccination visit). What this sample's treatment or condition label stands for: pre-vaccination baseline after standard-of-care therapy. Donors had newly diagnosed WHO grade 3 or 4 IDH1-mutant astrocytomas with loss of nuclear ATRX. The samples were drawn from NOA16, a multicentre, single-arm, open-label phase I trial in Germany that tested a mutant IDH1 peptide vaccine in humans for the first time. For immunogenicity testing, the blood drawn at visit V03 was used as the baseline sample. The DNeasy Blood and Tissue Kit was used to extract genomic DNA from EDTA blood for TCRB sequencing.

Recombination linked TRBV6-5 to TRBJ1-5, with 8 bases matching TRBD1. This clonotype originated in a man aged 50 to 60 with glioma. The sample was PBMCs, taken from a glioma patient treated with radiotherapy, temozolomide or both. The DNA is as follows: TGTGCCAGCAGTTGGCGGACAGGGAATCAGCCCCAGCATTTT. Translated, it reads CASSWRTGNQPQHF.